A single sample gave rise to the 6 T cell receptor beta chains below, sequenced in a study of blood T cell repertoires in COVID-19 (dated by TCRdb to 2018 to 2020). Libraries were constructed by the immunoSEQ multiplex PCR assay. Not all clones reach the TCRdb copy of this immuneACCESS table, which keeps in-frame sequences only. Checked studies attribute under half of the gap to unresolved V genes and leave the rest unexplained. The sample records some 190,000 clones, 85% to 90% of which are singletons. The top ten clones comprise about 4.4% of the sample. Sequenced: peripheral blood. The receptors were gathered from a human donor in a cohort sampled during active COVID-19.

J is TRBJ2-7 and V is TRBV11-2; 8 positions match TRBD2. Trimming removed 4 bases from V and 5 bases from J; junction bases left unmatched: 10. The length of the CDR3 is 15 residues. Germline assignment: CDR1 SGHAT and CDR2 FQNNGV. CDR3: CASSSQAGVGNEQYF. The CDR3 DNA follows: TGTGCCAGCAGCTCTCAAGCGGGGGTTGGGAACGAGCAGTACTTC.

The CDR3 DNA reads as TGTGCCAGCAGCAAGCCGGGACAGGTTAACTATGGCTACACCTTC. This encodes CASSKPGQVNYGYTF. The rearrangement uses TRBV5-4 and TRBJ1-2; TRBD1 matches 8 bases. Trimming cost V 4 bases and J 1 base; bases outside gene matches: 6. The germline CDR1 and CDR2 sequences are SGHNT and YYREEE (reference sequence). This CDR3 is built from 15 residues.

The V gene is TRBV3-1 (or the pseudogene TRBV3-2), the J gene TRBJ2-5; the match to TRBD2 covers 11 bases. This CDR3 has 15 amino acids. J gave up 3 bases and V 4 bases, and 4 bases lay outside the gene matches. Germline V gives CDR1 LGHDT, CDR2 YNNKEL (reference sequence). The CDR3 DNA sequence: TGTGCCAGCAGCCGACCGGGACTAGCGGAAGAGACCCAGTACTTC. Translated, it gives CASSRPGLAEETQYF.

This chain links TRBV3-1 (or the pseudogene TRBV3-2) with TRBJ2-7; 9 bases are shared with TRBD2. Germline CDR1 reads LGHDT; CDR2 reads YNNKEL (reference sequence). The CDR3 is 14 amino acids. V lost 5 bases to trimming and J lost 2 bases; unmatched junction nucleotides: 4. The CDR3 DNA reads as TGTGCCAGCAGCTCTAGCGGGACCCCCTACGAGCAGTACTTC. Amino acid sequence: CASSSSGTPYEQYF.

With respect to this clone: At one end the junction does not follow the germline gene, possibly because of a read error. This chain links TRBV29-1 with TRBJ2-1; D is uncertain. Germline V gives CDR1 SQVTM, CDR2 ANQGSEA. This CDR3 has 10 amino acids. CDR3: CSVDEVVALF. The DNA of the CDR3 is TGCAGCGTTGACGAGGTTGTTGCTCTCTTC.

The gene calls are TRBV10-3 and TRBJ1-2; D uncertain. The CDR3 sequence is 12 residues long. Deletions cut 8 bases from V and 8 bases from J, with 15 bases between. Germline CDR1 and CDR2: ENHRY and SYGVKD. CDR3 coding DNA: TGTGCCATCGGTGGGGAGTTGAGGGGCTACACCTTC. Its translation: CAIGGELRGYTF.